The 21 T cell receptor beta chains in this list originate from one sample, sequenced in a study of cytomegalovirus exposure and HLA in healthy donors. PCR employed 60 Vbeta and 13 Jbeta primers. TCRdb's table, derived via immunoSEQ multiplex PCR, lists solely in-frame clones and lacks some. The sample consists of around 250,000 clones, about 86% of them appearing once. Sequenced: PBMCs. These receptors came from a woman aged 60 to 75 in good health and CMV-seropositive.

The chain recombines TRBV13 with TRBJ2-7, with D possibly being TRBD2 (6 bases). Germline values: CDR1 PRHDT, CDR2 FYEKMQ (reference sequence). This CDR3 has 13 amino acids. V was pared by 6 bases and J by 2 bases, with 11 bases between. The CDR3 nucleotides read TGTGCCAGCAGTCCAGGGACTGCCTACGAGCAGTACTTC. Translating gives CASSPGTAYEQYF.

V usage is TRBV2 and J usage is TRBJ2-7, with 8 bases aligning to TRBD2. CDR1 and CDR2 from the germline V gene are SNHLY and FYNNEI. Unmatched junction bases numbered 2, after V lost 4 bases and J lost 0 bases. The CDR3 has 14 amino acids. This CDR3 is CASSVAGGSYEQYF. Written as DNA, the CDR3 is TGTGCCAGCAGTGTGGCGGGAGGCTCCTACGAGCAGTACTTC.

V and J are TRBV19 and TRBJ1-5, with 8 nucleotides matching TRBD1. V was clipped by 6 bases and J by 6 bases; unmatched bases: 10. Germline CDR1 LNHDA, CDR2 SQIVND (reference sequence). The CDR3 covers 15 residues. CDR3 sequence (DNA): TGTGCCAGTAGCAGCGACAGGGGAAGGGGTCAGCCCCAGCATTTT. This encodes CASSSDRGRGQPQHF.

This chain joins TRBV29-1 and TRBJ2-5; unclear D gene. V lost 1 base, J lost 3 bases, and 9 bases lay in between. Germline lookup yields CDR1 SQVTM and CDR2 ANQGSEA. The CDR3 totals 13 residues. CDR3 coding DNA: TGCAGCGTTGAAGGAGTCTTCGAAGAGACCCAGTACTTC. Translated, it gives CSVEGVFEETQYF.

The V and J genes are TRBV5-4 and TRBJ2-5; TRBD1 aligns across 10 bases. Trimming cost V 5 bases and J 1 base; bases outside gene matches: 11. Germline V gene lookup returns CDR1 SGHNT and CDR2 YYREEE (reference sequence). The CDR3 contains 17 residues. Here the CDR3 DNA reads TGTGCCAGCAGACCCGGGAGACAGGGGGCAAGCCAAGAGACCCAGTACTTC. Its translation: CASRPGRQGASQETQYF.

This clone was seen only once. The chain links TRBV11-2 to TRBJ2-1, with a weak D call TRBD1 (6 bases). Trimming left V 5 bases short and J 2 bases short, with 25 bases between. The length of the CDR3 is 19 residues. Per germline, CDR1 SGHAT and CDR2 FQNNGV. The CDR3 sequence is CASSPETVYREGTYNEQFF. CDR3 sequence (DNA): TGTGCCAGCAGCCCCGAAACGGTGTACAGGGAAGGAACCTACAATGAGCAGTTCTTC.

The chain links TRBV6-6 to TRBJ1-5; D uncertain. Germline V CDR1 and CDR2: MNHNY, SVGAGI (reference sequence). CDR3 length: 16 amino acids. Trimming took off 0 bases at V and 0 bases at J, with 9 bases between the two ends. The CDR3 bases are TGTGCCAGCAGTTACTCGGAGGGCTATAGCAATCAGCCCCAGCATTTT. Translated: CASSYSEGYSNQPQHF.

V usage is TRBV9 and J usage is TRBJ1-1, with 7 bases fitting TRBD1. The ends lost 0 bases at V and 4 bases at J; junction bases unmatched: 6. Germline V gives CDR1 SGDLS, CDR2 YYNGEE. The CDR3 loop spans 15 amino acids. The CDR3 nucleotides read TGTGCCAGCAGCGTAGGGGACAGTAGGAGCACTGAAGCTTTCTTT. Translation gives CASSVGDSRSTEAFF.

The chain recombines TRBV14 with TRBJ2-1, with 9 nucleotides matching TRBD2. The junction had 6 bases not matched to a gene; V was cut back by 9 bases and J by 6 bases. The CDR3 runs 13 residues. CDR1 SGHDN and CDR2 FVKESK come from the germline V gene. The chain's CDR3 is CARGLAACNEQFF. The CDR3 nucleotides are TGTGCCAGGGGACTAGCAGCTTGCAATGAGCAGTTCTTC.

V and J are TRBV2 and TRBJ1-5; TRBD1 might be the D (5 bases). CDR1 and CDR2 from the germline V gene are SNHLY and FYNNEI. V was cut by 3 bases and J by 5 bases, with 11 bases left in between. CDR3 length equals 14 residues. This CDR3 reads CASSDRTPDQPQHF. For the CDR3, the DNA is TGTGCCAGCAGTGATAGGACACCGGATCAGCCCCAGCATTTT.

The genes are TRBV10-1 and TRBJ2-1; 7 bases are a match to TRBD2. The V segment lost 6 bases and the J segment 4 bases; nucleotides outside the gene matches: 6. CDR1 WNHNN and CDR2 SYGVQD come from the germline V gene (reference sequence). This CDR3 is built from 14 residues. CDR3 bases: TGCGCCAGCAGCCCGGGACTAACTTACAATGAGCAGTTCTTC. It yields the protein CASSPGLTYNEQFF.

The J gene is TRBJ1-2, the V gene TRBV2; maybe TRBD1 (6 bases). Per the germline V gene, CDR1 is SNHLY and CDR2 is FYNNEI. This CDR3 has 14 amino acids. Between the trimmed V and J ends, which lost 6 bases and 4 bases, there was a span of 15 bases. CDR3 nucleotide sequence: TGTGCCAGCAGCGAAAGTGACAGGTTCTATGGCTACACCTTC. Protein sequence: CASSESDRFYGYTF.

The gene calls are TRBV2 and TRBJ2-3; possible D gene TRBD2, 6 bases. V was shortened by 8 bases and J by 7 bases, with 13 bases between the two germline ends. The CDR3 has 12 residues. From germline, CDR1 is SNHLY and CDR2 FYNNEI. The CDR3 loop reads CASHRRENTQYF. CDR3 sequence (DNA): TGTGCCAGCCACAGGCGGGAAAATACGCAGTATTTT.

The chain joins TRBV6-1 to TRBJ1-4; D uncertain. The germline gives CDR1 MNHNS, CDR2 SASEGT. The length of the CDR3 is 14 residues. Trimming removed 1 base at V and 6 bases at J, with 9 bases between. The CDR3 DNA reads TGTGCCAGCAGTGAAGTTACAGTTTATGAAAAACTGTTTTTT. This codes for CASSEVTVYEKLFF.

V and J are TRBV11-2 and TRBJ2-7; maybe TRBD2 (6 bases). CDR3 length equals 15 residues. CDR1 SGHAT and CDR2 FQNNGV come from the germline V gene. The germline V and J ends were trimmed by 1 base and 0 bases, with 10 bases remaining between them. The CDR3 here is CASSLVRGVSYEQYF. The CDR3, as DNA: TGTGCCAGCAGCTTAGTGCGGGGCGTCTCCTACGAGCAGTACTTC.

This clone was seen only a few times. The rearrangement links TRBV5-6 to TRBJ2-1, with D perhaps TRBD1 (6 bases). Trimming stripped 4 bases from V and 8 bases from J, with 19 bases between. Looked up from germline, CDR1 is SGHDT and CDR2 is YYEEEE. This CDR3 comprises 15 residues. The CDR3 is CASSTGWVGVDEQFF. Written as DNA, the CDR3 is TGTGCCAGCAGCACAGGGTGGGTAGGGGTCGATGAGCAGTTCTTC.

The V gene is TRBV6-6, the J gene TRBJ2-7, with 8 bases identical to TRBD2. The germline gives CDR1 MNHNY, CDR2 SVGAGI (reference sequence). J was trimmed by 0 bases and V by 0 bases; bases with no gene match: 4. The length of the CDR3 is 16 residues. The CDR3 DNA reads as TGTGCCAGCAGTTACTCTCGGGCGGGAGGCTCCTACGAGCAGTACTTC. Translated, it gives CASSYSRAGGSYEQYF.

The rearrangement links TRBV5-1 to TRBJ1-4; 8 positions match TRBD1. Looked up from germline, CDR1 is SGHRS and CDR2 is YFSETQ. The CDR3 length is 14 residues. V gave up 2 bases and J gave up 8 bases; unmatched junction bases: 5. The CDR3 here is CASSFWTGQEKLFF. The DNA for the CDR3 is TGCGCCAGCAGCTTTTGGACAGGGCAAGAAAAACTGTTTTTT.

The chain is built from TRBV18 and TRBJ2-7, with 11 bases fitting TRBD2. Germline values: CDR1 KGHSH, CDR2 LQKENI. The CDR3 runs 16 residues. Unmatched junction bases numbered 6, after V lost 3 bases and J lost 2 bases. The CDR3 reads CASSPTTLAGAYEQYF. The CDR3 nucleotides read TGTGCCAGCTCACCGACGACACTAGCGGGAGCCTACGAGCAGTACTTC.

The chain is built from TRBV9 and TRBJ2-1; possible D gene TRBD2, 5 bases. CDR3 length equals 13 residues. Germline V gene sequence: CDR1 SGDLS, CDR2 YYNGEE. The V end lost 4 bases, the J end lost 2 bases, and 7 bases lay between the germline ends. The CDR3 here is CASSPSPYNEQFF. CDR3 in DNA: TGTGCCAGCAGCCCTAGCCCCTACAATGAGCAGTTCTTC.

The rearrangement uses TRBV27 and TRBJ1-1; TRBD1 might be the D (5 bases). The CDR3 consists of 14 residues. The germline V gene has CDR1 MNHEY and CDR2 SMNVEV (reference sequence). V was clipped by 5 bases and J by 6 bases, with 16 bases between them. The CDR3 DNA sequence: TGTGCCAGCAGTAACGGGGGGGTAAGGGCTGAAGCTTTCTTT. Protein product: CASSNGGVRAEAFF.